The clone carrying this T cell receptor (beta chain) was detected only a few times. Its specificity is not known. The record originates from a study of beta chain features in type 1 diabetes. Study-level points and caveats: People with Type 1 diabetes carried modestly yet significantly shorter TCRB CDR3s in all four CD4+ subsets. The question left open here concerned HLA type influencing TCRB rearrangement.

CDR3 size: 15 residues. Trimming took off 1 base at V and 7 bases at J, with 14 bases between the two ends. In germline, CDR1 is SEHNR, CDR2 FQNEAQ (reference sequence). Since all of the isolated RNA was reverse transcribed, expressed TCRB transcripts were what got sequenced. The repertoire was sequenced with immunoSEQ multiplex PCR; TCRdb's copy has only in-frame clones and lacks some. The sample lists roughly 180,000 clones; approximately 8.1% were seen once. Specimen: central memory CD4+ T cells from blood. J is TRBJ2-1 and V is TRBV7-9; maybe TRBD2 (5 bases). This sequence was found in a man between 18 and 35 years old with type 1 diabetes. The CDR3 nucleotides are TGTGCCAGCAGCTTAGATGTCGGCGGCGGGAATGAGCAGTTCTTC. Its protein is CASSLDVGGGNEQFF.